The following is a TCR beta chain sequence with its context. The data derive from a study of control samples from healthy donors and cancer patients. Data came from immunoSEQ multiplex PCR; TCRdb stores just in-frame clones and leaves some out. Found here are around 23,000 clones, around 85% of them singletons; the top ten hold over 35%. Trimming removed 5 bases from V and 5 bases from J; junction bases left unmatched: 14. Germline V lookup: CDR1 SGHVS, CDR2 FQNEAQ. The CDR3 is made up of 17 amino acids. The chain links TRBV7-8 to TRBJ2-2; 7 nucleotides align to TRBD2. The sequence came from a man aged 55 to 70 with head and neck cancer. Sequencing was performed on PBMCs. CDR3 DNA: TGTGCCAGCAGCCGAGAACCCGGACTAGTACCGACCGGGGAGCTGTTTTTT. It yields the protein CASSREPGLVPTGELFF.